This section outlines one T cell receptor (beta chain) sequence together with its context. Trimming took off 1 base at V and 1 base at J, with 8 bases between the two ends. Germline V lookup: CDR1 LGHDT, CDR2 YNNKEL (reference sequence). This CDR3 comprises 15 residues. These data come from a study of T cell responses to AZD1222 COVID-19 vaccine. Here immunoSEQ multiplex PCR was the method, and the copy in TCRdb shows in-frame clones only, minus some. The data contain roughly 120,000 clones, roughly 87% of them singletons. Sample: peripheral blood, taken on day 0 of AZD1222 vaccination. The clonotype comes from an adult in good health. The V and J genes are TRBV3-1 (or the pseudogene TRBV3-2) and TRBJ1-5; D is unresolved. This chain's CDR3 is CASSQVLDSNQPQHF. The DNA of the CDR3 is TGTGCCAGCAGCCAAGTACTCGACAGCAATCAGCCCCAGCATTTT.